The text below deals with one T cell receptor beta chain. The target of this receptor is not known. Qualities for individual bases were not recorded, and no much larger clone is one base off. This sample was taken from a study of cytomegalovirus exposure and HLA in healthy donors (dated by TCRdb to the late 2010s). Describing the broader study: According to a later analysis, the 120 or so validation repertoires were produced on the same platform as the 680 or so repertoires of the first cohort. The study was designed to test whether signatures of past pathogen exposure could be identified by cataloging public T cell receptors. In addition to the first cohort of 666 subjects, a separate validation cohort of approximately 130 different subjects was used. High-throughput TCR immunosequencing, statistical association of individual TCRs with disease status, and machine learning were combined to predict cytomegalovirus infection status. General conclusions and limits of the study: A total of about 150 TCR beta chains were listed by the study as associated with cytomegalovirus. The validation cohort had no HLA typing available for a later analysis, so co-occurrence within that cohort was assessed over all 120 or so repertoires. In both the original and validation cohorts, the classifier was reported to diagnose cytomegalovirus status with high specificity and sensitivity. In vitro tests confirmed that three of the cytomegalovirus-associated TCR beta chains recognize cytomegalovirus antigens. While some public TCRs were present in many individuals, most TCR sequences turned up only very rarely across donors. It was suggested by the authors that the approach could potentially be generalized to other disease states and immunological phenotypes. In a later analysis, TCRs clustered in the first cohort were found to also tend to co-occur in the roughly 120 validation repertoires, with approximately 94% of cluster scores above 0.

Taken from cysteine to phenylalanine, the CDR3 has 14 residues. The DNA shown is the 42-base CDR3, in frame from base 1. After removal of 6 bases from V and 2 bases from J, the junction retains 8 bases not matched to a gene. Reading the germline V gene gives CDR1 SGHDT and CDR2 YYEEEE. The donors belonged to the validation cohort of over a hundred subjects, which was separate from the 666-subject first cohort. The library relied on the immunoSEQ multiplex PCR assay. For the original study's pipeline: To diagnose cytomegalovirus status from the catalog of TCR beta chain sequences, a statistical classification framework was built. TCRdb provides this immuneACCESS table in a form limited to in-frame rearrangements. Some clones are lacking; in checked studies, under half of them reflect an unresolved V gene, and why the rest are absent is not known. Clonal size and the V and J genes are those of that table, whereas D and trimming came from the DNA. Counted in this sample were some 170,000 clones; 86% of them appeared once. The biggest ten clones account for 5% to 7% of the sample.

This clonotype was obtained from a young woman in good health and CMV-seronegative. The sample consisted of PBMCs. The chain is encoded by TRBV5-6 joined to TRBJ2-7; 7 middle bases align to TRBD1. The CDR3 loop reads CASNFWTGAYEQYF. The DNA is TGTGCCAGCAACTTTTGGACAGGAGCCTACGAGCAGTACTTC. The full variable domain, with segments outside the CDR3 supplied by the reference TRBV5-6 and TRBJ2-7 proteins, appears as DAGVTQSPTHLIKTRGQQVTLRCSPKSGHDTVSWYQQALGQGPQFIFQYYEEEERQRGNFPDRFSGHQFPNYSSELNVNALLLGDSALYLCASNFWTGAYEQYFGPGTRLTVT.